In its sample, the clone carrying this TCR beta chain was seen many times. Its target is unknown. UMIs were added to TCR cDNA along with a universal primer site when it was made by 5'RACE template switching. TCRdb reprocessed the 5' RACE reads with MiXCR, giving one entry per CDR3 protein. This table has some 220,000 distinct CDR3 sequences, 3% to 4% appearing once. Trimming shortened V by 6 bases and J by 3 bases, and 15 bases separated the two germline ends. CDR3 size: 15 residues. Germline CDR1 and CDR2: MNHNY and SVGAGI (reference sequence). The data were taken from a study of T cells after yellow fever vaccination. General observations from the study: By day 5 rather than day 15, the secondary response had peaked, though it was weaker. Few clonotypes appeared in both CD4 and CD8 compartments. In post-booster samples, most primary-vaccination clones reappeared (about 97% CD4, around 87% CD8).

V and J are TRBV6-6 and TRBJ2-4; no reliable D call. Material: CD4+ T cells sorted from PBMCs, obtained 10 days after the yellow fever booster vaccination. The sequence was collected from a young man who received the YFV17D yellow fever vaccine. CDR3 region: CASRRRTEGKNIQYF. The CDR3 DNA follows: TGTGCCAGCAGACGACGTACAGAAGGCAAAAACATTCAGTACTTC.